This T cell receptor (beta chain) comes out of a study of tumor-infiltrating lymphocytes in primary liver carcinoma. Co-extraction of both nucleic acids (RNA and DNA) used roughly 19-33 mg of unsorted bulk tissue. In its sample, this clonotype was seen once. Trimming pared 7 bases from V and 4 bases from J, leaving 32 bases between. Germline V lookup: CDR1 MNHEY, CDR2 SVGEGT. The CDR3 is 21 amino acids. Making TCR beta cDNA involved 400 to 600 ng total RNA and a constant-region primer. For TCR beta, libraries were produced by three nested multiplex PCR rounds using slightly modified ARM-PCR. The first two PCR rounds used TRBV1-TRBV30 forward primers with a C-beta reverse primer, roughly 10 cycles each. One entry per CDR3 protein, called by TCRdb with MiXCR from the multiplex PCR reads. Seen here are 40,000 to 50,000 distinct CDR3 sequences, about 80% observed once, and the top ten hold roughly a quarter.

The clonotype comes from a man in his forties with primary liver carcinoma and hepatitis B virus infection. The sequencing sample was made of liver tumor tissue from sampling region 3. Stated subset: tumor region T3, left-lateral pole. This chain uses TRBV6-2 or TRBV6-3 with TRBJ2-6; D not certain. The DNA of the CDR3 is TGTGCCAGCACCCCCAGGAGACGTGGGTCTAGTGGCGCCACAGGGGCCAACGTCCTGACTTTC. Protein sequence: CASTPRRRGSSGATGANVLTF.